One sample yielded the 17 T cell receptor beta chains listed below, sequenced in a study of blood T cell repertoires in COVID-19. Sequenced by immunoSEQ multiplex PCR; TCRdb stores in-frame clones only, minus some. The sample carries about 180,000 clones, roughly nine tenths recorded once. Sequences were obtained from peripheral blood. All receptors derive from a man between 65 and 79 years old with active or convalescent COVID-19.

As regards this clone: One end of the junction varies from germline; a read error may be responsible. The rearrangement links TRBV5-1 to TRBJ1-1, with 8 nucleotides matching TRBD1. The CDR3 extends over 15 amino acids. The germline V gene has CDR1 SGHRS and CDR2 YFSETQ. For the CDR3, the DNA is TGCGCCAGCAGCGGAACAGGGGGGGAGAACGCTGAAGCTTTCTTT. Amino acid sequence: CASSGTGGENAEAFF.

This clone was detected only once. This chain uses TRBV27 with TRBJ2-1; maybe TRBD1 (5 bases). The V and J ends lost 3 bases and 8 bases respectively, with 17 bases between them. The CDR3 loop spans 15 amino acids. In germline, CDR1 is MNHEY, CDR2 SMNVEV (reference sequence). CDR3 sequence: CASSFSRQRHDEQFF. The CDR3 DNA is TGTGCCAGCAGTTTTTCGCGACAGAGGCACGATGAGCAGTTCTTC.

Comments on this clone: The same CDR3 is also encoded by other DNA sequences in this sample. V gene TRBV7-2 combines with J gene TRBJ2-7; D may be TRBD2 (5 bases). CDR3 size: 11 residues. CDR1 SGHTA and CDR2 FQGNSA come from the germline V gene. V shed 8 bases and J shed 4 bases, with 9 bases lying between them. The CDR3 nucleotides are TGTGCCAGCTCTAGCACGTACGAGCAGTACTTC. Its translation: CASSSTYEQYF.

This clone has a handful of counts. The chain recombines TRBV11-2 with TRBJ2-7; 13 bases are shared with TRBD2. J was trimmed by 6 bases and V by 5 bases; bases with no gene match: 10. CDR1 SGHAT and CDR2 FQNNGV come from the germline V gene. This CDR3 has 16 residues. This CDR3 is CASSILRTSGRIEQYF. The DNA of the CDR3 is TGTGCCAGCAGCATCCTACGGACTAGCGGGAGAATCGAGCAGTACTTC.

The chain carries TRBV19 and TRBJ1-5; perhaps TRBD1 as D (6 bases). V was trimmed by 3 bases and J by 0 bases, leaving 12 bases between them. CDR3 length: 16 amino acids. Germline CDR1 and CDR2: LNHDA and SQIVND (reference sequence). CDR3 region: CASSIKAQGSNQPQHF. DNA of the CDR3: TGTGCCAGTAGTATCAAAGCACAGGGTAGCAATCAGCCCCAGCATTTT.

V and J are TRBV27 and TRBJ2-1; D is possibly TRBD1 (6 bases). V dropped 5 bases and J dropped 10 bases, with 15 bases sitting between them. This CDR3 has 13 residues. From germline, CDR1 is MNHEY and CDR2 SMNVEV (reference sequence). This CDR3 reads CASSPAPRGEQFF. CDR3 in DNA: TGTGCCAGCAGTCCCGCGCCTAGGGGGGAGCAGTTCTTC.

The chain is built from TRBV5-8 and TRBJ1-6; D is unresolved. Trimming left V 2 bases short and J 3 bases short, with 3 bases between. The CDR3 spans 13 residues. The V gene's germline CDR1 is SGHTS and CDR2 YDEGEE. In DNA form, the CDR3 reads TGTGCCAGCAGCTTCAACTATAATTCACCCCTCCACTTT. It is translated as CASSFNYNSPLHF.

The CDR3 sequence: CASSRRDRSMGEQYF. The CDR3 nucleotides are TGTGCCAGCAGTCGACGGGACAGGTCGATGGGGGAGCAGTACTTC. The J gene is TRBJ2-7, the V gene TRBV6-5; 8 positions agree with TRBD1. The trim removed 5 bases at V and 7 bases at J, leaving 13 bases unmatched. Germline V CDR1 and CDR2: MNHEY, SVGAGI. This CDR3 has 15 amino acids.

In DNA form, the CDR3 reads TGTGCCAGCAGCTTAGCGCGTTACACCGGGACAGGGAACACCGGGGAGCTGTTTTTT. It specifies CASSLARYTGTGNTGELFF. The V call is TRBV7-8, the J call TRBJ2-2; TRBD1 agrees at 8 bases. The CDR3 is 19 residues long. Germline-derived CDR1 and CDR2 are SGHVS and FQNEAQ. The V and J ends lost 0 bases and 1 base, in that order; junction bases with no gene match: 10.

The V and J genes are TRBV7-2 and TRBJ1-1; D is uncertain. The ends were cut back, 4 bases at V and 5 bases at J, with 11 bases in the middle. Germline V CDR1 and CDR2: SGHTA, FQGNSA. The CDR3 covers 13 residues. CDR3 sequence reads: CASSSRGFTEAFF. CDR3 DNA: TGTGCCAGCAGCTCACGAGGGTTTACTGAAGCTTTCTTT.

This clone has just one count. This sequence joins TRBV4-1 and TRBJ1-6; TRBD1 matches 7 bases. Germline CDR1 MGHRA, CDR2 YSYEKL. With 4 bases clipped from V and 7 bases from J, the junction kept 10 bases outside the gene matches. The CDR3 length is 16 residues. CDR3 sequence reads: CASSLHSGQSNSPLHF. Here the CDR3 DNA reads TGCGCCAGCAGCCTCCACTCGGGACAGTCGAATTCACCCCTCCACTTT.

This clone was seen only a few times. The chain links TRBV10-1 to TRBJ2-5; 9 positions match TRBD1. With 4 bases clipped from V and 5 bases from J, the junction kept 5 bases outside the gene matches. CDR3 length equals 14 residues. Germline values: CDR1 WNHNN, CDR2 SYGVQD (reference sequence). The CDR3 region has the DNA TGCGCCAGCAGTGCCACAGGGGGCGGGGAGACCCAGTACTTC. Its translation: CASSATGGGETQYF.

The rearrangement uses TRBV5-1 and TRBJ1-6; D ambiguous. There are 16 residues in the CDR3. V lost 0 bases, J lost 9 bases, and 16 bases lay in between. Germline CDR1 SGHRS, CDR2 YFSETQ. DNA for the CDR3: TGCGCCAGCAGCTTGGTTGGGAGCCTGGGCGGTTCACCCCTCCACTTT. This codes for CASSLVGSLGGSPLHF.

The V call is TRBV7-9, the J call TRBJ1-5; TRBD1 agrees at 7 bases. Trimming at V came to 5 bases and at J to 0 bases, leaving 10 bases not matched to a gene. Germline CDR1 reads SEHNR; CDR2 reads FQNEAQ (reference sequence). The CDR3 covers 17 residues. CDR3 residues: CASSHNRGRFSNQPQHF. CDR3 nucleotide sequence: TGTGCCAGCAGCCACAACAGGGGTCGGTTTAGCAATCAGCCCCAGCATTTT.

The chain carries TRBV5-1 and TRBJ2-5; TRBD2 matches 16 bases. Germline values: CDR1 SGHRS, CDR2 YFSETQ. The junction had 4 bases not matched to a gene; V was cut back by 0 bases and J by 5 bases. This CDR3 is built from 17 residues. CDR3 residues: CASSLGGLAGGDETQYF. In DNA form, the CDR3 reads TGCGCCAGCAGCTTGGGGGGACTAGCGGGAGGGGACGAGACCCAGTACTTC.

J is TRBJ2-7 and V is TRBV12-3 or TRBV12-4; D gene ambiguous. V shed 3 bases and J shed 6 bases, with 12 bases lying between them. The CDR3 is 13 amino acids. CDR3 loop: CASSFGLIPEQYF. The CDR3 DNA follows: TGTGCCAGCAGTTTTGGGCTAATCCCCGAGCAGTACTTC.

The CDR3 loop reads CASTQGGRSNTGELFF. Here the CDR3 DNA reads TGTGCCAGCACCCAGGGAGGGAGATCGAACACCGGGGAGCTGTTTTTT. V gene TRBV13 combines with J gene TRBJ2-2; 7 nucleotides align to TRBD2. V shed 7 bases, J shed 0 bases, and the junction held 8 bases outside the gene matches. The CDR3 has 16 amino acids. Germline CDR1 reads PRHDT; CDR2 reads FYEKMQ (reference sequence).